The TCR beta chain under discussion was sequenced for a study of CDR3 diversity in severe acne. Turning to this clonotype: A read error may account for a junction end that differs from germline.

This CDR3 region has 15 residues. The germline V gene encodes CDR1 SGDLS and CDR2 YYNGEE. TCRdb itself ran the PCR reads through MiXCR, one entry per CDR3 protein. Among roughly 100,000 distinct CDR3 sequences listed, under 60% were seen once. This sequence joins TRBV9 and TRBJ1-6, with 10 bases fitting TRBD1. The TCR originated in a male donor with acne. The sequencing sample was made of blood. CDR3 bases: TGTGCCAGCGGCGTAGGGGACAGGGGAGAATCACCCCTCCACTTT. Translation: CASGVGDRGESPLHF.